These T cell receptor beta chains were read from a single sample in a study of shared clonotypes between healthy human individuals. This table comes from immunoSEQ multiplex PCR, and its TCRdb copy is limited to in-frame clones, with some not included. Of over a million clones listed, roughly 97% are singletons. The sequenced sample consisted of naive CD4+ T cells sorted from blood. Receptor source: a man younger than 45 in good health. Both conserved end residues are part of each CDR3. Each record gives: D gene, clone size, J gene, V gene, CDR3 protein, CDR3 DNA. The D gene is left open where the match is weak. Not all rows give a size; the values are once, few, many and, for expanded clones, a class.

d_gene: TRBD2; abundance: .; j_gene: TRBJ2-1; v_gene: TRBV5-1; CDR3aa: CASSLWAGGDNEQFF; CDR3nt: TGCGCCAGCAGCTTGTGGGCGGGAGGAGACAATGAGCAGTTCTTC
d_gene: .; abundance: .; j_gene: TRBJ1-5; v_gene: TRBV6-1; CDR3aa: CASSEESNQPQHF; CDR3nt: TGTGCCAGCAGTGAAGAGAGCAATCAGCCCCAGCATTTT
d_gene: .; abundance: .; j_gene: TRBJ1-5; v_gene: TRBV19; CDR3aa: CASSIRFSLGRSNQPQHF; CDR3nt: TGTGCCAGTAGTATCCGGTTTTCTCTTGGGCGTAGCAATCAGCCCCAGCATTTT
d_gene: .; abundance: .; j_gene: TRBJ2-2; v_gene: TRBV19; CDR3aa: CASSILGTNTGELFF; CDR3nt: TGTGCCAGTAGTATACTTGGGACGAACACCGGGGAGCTGTTTTTT
d_gene: .; abundance: .; j_gene: TRBJ2-7; v_gene: TRBV7-3; CDR3aa: CASSLDRSYEQYF; CDR3nt: TGTGCCAGCAGCTTGGACAGATCCTACGAGCAGTACTTC
d_gene: TRBD1; abundance: .; j_gene: TRBJ2-1; v_gene: TRBV7-6; CDR3aa: CASSLDRFDEQFF; CDR3nt: TGTGCCAGCAGCTTGGACAGGTTCGATGAGCAGTTCTTC
d_gene: .; abundance: few; j_gene: TRBJ2-2; v_gene: TRBV5-1; CDR3aa: CASSLVPGELFF; CDR3nt: TGCGCCAGCAGCTTGGTTCCCGGGGAGCTGTTTTTT
d_gene: .; abundance: .; j_gene: TRBJ1-2; v_gene: TRBV10-3; CDR3aa: CAISESSGKGGGYTF; CDR3nt: TGTGCCATCAGTGAGTCTTCAGGGAAGGGGGGTGGCTACACCTTC
d_gene: .; abundance: .; j_gene: TRBJ1-2; v_gene: TRBV20-1; CDR3aa: CSVSLDYGYTF; CDR3nt: TGCAGTGTTAGCTTAGACTATGGCTACACCTTC
d_gene: TRBD2; abundance: .; j_gene: TRBJ2-1; v_gene: TRBV10-3; CDR3aa: CAISDPAGGRMGEQFF; CDR3nt: TGTGCCATCAGTGATCCAGCGGGAGGGAGGATGGGTGAGCAGTTCTTC
d_gene: TRBD1; abundance: .; j_gene: TRBJ2-1; v_gene: TRBV2; CDR3aa: CASRGTARSSYNEQFF; CDR3nt: TGTGCCAGCAGAGGGACAGCCAGGAGCTCCTACAATGAGCAGTTCTTC
d_gene: TRBD1; abundance: .; j_gene: TRBJ2-7; v_gene: TRBV18; CDR3aa: CASSSGTVIYEQYF; CDR3nt: TGTGCCAGCTCCTCCGGGACAGTGATATACGAGCAGTACTTC
d_gene: .; abundance: .; j_gene: TRBJ2-5; v_gene: TRBV28; CDR3aa: CASSFGGGETQYF; CDR3nt: TGTGCCAGCAGTTTTGGGGGTGGAGAGACCCAGTACTTC
d_gene: TRBD1; abundance: .; j_gene: TRBJ1-5; v_gene: TRBV28; CDR3aa: CASSSTGANQPQHF; CDR3nt: TGTGCCAGCAGTTCGACAGGGGCCAATCAGCCCCAGCATTTT
d_gene: .; abundance: .; j_gene: TRBJ2-5; v_gene: TRBV18; CDR3aa: CASSPTLAETQYF; CDR3nt: TGTGCCAGCTCACCTACGTTGGCAGAGACCCAGTACTTC
d_gene: TRBD2; abundance: .; j_gene: TRBJ2-7; v_gene: TRBV5-8; CDR3aa: CASSPPGLAESYEQYF; CDR3nt: TGTGCCAGCAGCCCGCCGGGACTAGCGGAATCCTACGAGCAGTACTTC
d_gene: TRBD2; abundance: once; j_gene: TRBJ2-7; v_gene: TRBV5-4; CDR3aa: CASSLVAGGSYEQYF; CDR3nt: TGTGCCAGCAGCTTGGTAGCGGGGGGCTCCTACGAGCAGTACTTC
d_gene: .; abundance: once; j_gene: TRBJ2-1; v_gene: TRBV30; CDR3aa: CAWSVQGGNEQFF; CDR3nt: TGTGCCTGGAGTGTACAGGGTGGAAATGAGCAGTTCTTC
d_gene: .; abundance: .; j_gene: TRBJ2-7; v_gene: TRBV13; CDR3aa: CASSLKSGASYEQYF; CDR3nt: TGTGCCAGCAGCTTAAAGTCAGGGGCCTCATACGAGCAGTACTTC
d_gene: TRBD2; abundance: .; j_gene: TRBJ2-2; v_gene: TRBV4-1; CDR3aa: CASSQRTSGITGELFF; CDR3nt: TGCGCCAGCAGCCAACGGACTAGCGGGATTACCGGGGAGCTGTTTTTT